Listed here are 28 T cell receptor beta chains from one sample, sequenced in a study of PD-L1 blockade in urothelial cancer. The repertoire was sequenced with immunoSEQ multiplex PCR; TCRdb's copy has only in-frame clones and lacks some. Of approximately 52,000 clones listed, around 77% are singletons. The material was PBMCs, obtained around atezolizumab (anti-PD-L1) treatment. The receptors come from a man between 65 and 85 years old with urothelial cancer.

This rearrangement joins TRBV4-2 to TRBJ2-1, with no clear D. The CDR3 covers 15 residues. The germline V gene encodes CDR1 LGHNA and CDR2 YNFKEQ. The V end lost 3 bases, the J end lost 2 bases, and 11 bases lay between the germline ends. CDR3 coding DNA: TGTGCCAGCAGCCAGTTGGAAACTACCTACAATGAGCAGTTCTTC. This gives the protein CASSQLETTYNEQFF.

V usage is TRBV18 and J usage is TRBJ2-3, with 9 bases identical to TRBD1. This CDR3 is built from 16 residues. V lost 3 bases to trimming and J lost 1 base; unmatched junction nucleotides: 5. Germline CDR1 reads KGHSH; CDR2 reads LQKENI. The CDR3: CASSPITGGGTDTQYF. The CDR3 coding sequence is TGTGCCAGCTCACCGATCACAGGGGGCGGCACAGATACGCAGTATTTT.

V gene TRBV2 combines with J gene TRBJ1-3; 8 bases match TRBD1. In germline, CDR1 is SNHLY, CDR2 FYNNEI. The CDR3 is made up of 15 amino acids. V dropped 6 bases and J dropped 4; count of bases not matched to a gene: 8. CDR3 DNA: TGTGCCAGCAGAGTCGACAGGGGTCGGGGAAACACCATATATTTT. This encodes CASRVDRGRGNTIYF.

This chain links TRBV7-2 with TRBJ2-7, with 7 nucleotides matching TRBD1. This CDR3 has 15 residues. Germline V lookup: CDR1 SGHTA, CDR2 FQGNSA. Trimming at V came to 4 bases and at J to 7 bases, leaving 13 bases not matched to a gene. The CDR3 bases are TGTGCCAGCAGCTATACCCGGGGACAGAGAAGGGAGCAGTACTTC. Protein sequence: CASSYTRGQRREQYF.

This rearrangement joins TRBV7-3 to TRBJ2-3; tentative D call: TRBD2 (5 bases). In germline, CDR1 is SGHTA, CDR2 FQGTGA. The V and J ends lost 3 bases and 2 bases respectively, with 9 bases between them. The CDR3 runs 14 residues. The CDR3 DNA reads TGTGCCAGCAGCTTGAGCGGCTCCACAGATACGCAGTATTTT. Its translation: CASSLSGSTDTQYF. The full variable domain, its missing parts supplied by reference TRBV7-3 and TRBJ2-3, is GAGVSQTPSNKVTEKGKYVELRCDPISGHTALYWYRQSLGQGPEFLIYFQGTGAADDSGLPNDRFFAVRPEGSVSTLKIQRTERGDSAVYLCASSLSGSTDTQYFGPGTRLTVL.

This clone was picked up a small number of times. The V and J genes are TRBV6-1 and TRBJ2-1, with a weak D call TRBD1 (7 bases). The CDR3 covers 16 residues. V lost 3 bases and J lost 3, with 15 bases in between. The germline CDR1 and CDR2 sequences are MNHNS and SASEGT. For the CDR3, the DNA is TGTGCCAGCAGTGATCCCGGCAGGGGGGTCTACAATGAGCAGTTCTTC. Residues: CASSDPGRGVYNEQFF.

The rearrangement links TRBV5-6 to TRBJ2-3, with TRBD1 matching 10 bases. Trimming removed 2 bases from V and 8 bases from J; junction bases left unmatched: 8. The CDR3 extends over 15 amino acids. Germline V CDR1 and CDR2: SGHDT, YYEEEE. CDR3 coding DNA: TGTGCCAGCAGCTTCCGGACAGGGGGAACCGGTACGCAGTATTTT. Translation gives CASSFRTGGTGTQYF.

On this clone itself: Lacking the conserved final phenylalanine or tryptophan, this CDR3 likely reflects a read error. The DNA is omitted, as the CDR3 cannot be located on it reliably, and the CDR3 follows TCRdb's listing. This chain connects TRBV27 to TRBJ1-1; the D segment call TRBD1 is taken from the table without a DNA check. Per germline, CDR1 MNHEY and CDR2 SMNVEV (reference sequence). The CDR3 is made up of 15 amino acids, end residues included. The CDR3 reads CASSDRGPNPSRQVV.

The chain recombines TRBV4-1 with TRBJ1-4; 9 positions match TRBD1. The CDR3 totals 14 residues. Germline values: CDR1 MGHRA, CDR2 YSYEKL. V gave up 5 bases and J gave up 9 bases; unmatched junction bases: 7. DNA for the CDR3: TGCGCCAGCAGCGCACCGGGACAGGGAAAAAAACTGTTTTTT. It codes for CASSAPGQGKKLFF.

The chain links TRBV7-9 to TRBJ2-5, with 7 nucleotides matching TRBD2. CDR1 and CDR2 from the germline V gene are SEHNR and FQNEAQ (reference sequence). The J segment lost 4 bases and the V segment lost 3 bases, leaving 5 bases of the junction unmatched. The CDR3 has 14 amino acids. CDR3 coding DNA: TGTGCCAGCAGCTTCGGCGGGGGTGGAGAGACCCAGTACTTC. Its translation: CASSFGGGGETQYF.

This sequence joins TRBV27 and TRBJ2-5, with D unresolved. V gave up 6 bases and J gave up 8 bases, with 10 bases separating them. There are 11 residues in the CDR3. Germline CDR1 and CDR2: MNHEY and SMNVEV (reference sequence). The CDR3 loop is CASRGSVTQYF. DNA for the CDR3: TGTGCCAGCAGGGGCTCTGTAACCCAGTACTTC.

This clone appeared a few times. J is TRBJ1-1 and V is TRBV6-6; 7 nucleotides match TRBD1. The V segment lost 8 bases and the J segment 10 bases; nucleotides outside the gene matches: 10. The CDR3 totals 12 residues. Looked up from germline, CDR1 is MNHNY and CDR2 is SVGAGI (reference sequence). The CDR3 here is CASATQNRGAFF. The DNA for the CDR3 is TGTGCCAGCGCTACTCAAAACAGGGGAGCTTTCTTT.

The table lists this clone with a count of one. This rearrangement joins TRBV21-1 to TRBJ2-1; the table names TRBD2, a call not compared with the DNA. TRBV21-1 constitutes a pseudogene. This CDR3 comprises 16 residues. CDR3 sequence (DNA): TGTGCCAGCAGCAAAACCGGGACTAGGGTGGGGGATGAGCAGTTCTTC. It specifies CASSKTGTRVGDEQFF.

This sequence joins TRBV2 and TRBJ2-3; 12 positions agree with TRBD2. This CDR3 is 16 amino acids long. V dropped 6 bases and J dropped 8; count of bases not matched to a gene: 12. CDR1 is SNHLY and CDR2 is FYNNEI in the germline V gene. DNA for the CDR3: TGTGCCAGCAGGCTAACTAGCGGGAGGATTACTTCTACGCAGTATTTT. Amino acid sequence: CASRLTSGRITSTQYF.

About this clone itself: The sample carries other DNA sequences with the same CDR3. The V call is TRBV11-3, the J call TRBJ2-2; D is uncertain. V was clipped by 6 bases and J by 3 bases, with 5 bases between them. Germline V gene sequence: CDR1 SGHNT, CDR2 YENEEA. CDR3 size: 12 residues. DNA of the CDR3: TGTGCCAGCAGTTCCTACACCGGGGAGCTGTTTTTT. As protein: CASSSYTGELFF.

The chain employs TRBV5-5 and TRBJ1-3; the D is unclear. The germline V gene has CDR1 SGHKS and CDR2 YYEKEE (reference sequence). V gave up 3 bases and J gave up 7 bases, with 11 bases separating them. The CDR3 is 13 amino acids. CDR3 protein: CASSSGVRNTIYF. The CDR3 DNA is TGTGCCAGCAGCTCGGGAGTTCGGAACACCATATATTTT. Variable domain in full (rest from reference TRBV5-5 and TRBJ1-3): DAGVTQSPTHLIKTRGQQVTLRCSPISGHKSVSWYQQVLGQGPQFIFQYYEKEERGRGNFPDRFSARQFPNYSSELNVNALLLGDSALYLCASSSGVRNTIYFGEGSWLTVV.

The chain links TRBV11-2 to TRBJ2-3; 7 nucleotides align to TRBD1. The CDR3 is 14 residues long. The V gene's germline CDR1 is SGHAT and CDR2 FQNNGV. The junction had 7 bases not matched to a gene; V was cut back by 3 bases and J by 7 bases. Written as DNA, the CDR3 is TGTGCCAGCAGCTTTAGACAGGGAGTAAATACGCAGTATTTT. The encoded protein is CASSFRQGVNTQYF.

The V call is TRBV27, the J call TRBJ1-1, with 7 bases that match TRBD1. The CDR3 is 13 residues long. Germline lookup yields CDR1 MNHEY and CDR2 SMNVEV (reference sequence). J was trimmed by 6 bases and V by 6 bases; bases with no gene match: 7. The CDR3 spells CASRLNDRAEAFF. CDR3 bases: TGTGCCAGCAGGTTAAATGACAGGGCTGAAGCTTTCTTT.

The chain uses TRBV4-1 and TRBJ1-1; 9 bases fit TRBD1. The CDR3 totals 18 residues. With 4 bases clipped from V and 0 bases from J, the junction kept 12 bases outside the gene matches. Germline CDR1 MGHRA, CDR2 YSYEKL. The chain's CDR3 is CASSLTPGTGSMNTEAFF. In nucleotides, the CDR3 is TGCGCCAGCAGCCTTACTCCCGGGACAGGGTCTATGAACACTGAAGCTTTCTTT.

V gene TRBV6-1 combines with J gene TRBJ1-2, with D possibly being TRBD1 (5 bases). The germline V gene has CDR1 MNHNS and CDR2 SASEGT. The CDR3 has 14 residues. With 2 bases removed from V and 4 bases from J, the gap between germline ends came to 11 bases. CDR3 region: CASSESQGPYGYTF. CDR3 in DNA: TGTGCCAGCAGTGAATCCCAGGGCCCCTATGGCTACACCTTC.

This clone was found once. The CDR3 sequence: CASSGTSVSYEQYF. The CDR3 DNA reads TGTGCCAGCAGTGGGACTAGCGTCTCCTACGAGCAGTACTTC. The chain links TRBV2 to TRBJ2-7, with TRBD2 matching 9 bases. Trimming cost V 4 bases and J 0 bases; bases outside gene matches: 1. The length of the CDR3 is 14 residues. The germline V gene has CDR1 SNHLY and CDR2 FYNNEI. The variable domain in full, completed from reference TRBV2 and TRBJ2-7, reads EPEVTQTPSHQVTQMGQEVILRCVPISNHLYFYWYRQILGQKVEFLVSFYNNEISEKSEIFDDQFSVERPDGSNFTLKIRSTKLEDSAMYFCASSGTSVSYEQYFGPGTRLTVT.

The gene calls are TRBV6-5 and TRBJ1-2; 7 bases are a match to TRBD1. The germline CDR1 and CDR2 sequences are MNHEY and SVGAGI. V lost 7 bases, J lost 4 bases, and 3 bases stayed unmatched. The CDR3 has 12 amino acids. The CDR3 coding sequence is TGTGCCAGCAATCGACAGGGCTATGGCTACACCTTC. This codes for CASNRQGYGYTF.

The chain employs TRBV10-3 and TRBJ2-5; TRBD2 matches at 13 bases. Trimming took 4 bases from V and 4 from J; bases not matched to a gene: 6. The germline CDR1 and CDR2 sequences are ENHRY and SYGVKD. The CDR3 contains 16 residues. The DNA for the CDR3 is TGTGCCATCAGTGCTACGACTAGCGGGGGGTCAGAGACCCAGTACTTC. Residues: CAISATTSGGSETQYF.

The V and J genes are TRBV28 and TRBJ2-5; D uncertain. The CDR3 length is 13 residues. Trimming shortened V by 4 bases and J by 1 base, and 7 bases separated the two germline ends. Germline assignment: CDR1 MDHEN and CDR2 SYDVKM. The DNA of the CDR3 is TGTGCCAGCAGTTCTGCAGGCCAAGAGACCCAGTACTTC. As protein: CASSSAGQETQYF. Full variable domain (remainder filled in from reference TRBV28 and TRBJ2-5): DVKVTQSSRYLVKRTGEKVFLECVQDMDHENMFWYRQDPGLGLRLIYFSYDVKMKEKGDIPEGYSVSREKKERFSLILESASTNQTSMYLCASSSAGQETQYFGPGTRLLVL.

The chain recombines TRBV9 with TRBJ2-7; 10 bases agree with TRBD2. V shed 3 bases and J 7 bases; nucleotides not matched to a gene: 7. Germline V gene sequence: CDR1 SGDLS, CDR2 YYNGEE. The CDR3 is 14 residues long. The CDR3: CASSASGGRREQYF. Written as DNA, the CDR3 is TGTGCCAGCAGCGCTAGCGGGGGCCGTCGGGAGCAGTACTTC.

The CDR3 loop is CASSWGQGEAFF. CDR3 bases: TGCGCCAGCAGCTGGGGACAGGGCGAAGCTTTCTTT. This chain joins TRBV5-1 and TRBJ1-1; 9 bases fit TRBD1. Germline V gene sequence: CDR1 SGHRS, CDR2 YFSETQ. V trimming: 3 bases; J trimming: 8 bases; junction bases outside the gene matches: 2. CDR3 length: 12 amino acids.

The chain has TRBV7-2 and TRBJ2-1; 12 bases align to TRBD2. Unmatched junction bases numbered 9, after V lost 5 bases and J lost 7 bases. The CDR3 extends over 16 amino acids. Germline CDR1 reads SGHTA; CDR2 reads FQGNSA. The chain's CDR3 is CASSPRALAGGNEQFF. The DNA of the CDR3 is TGTGCCAGCAGCCCCCGCGCCCTAGCGGGAGGGAATGAGCAGTTCTTC.

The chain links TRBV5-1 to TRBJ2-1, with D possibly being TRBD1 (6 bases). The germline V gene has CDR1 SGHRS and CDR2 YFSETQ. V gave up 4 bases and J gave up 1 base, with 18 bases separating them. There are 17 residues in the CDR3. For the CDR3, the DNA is TGCGCCAGCAGCCTAACCGCAGGGGTTGTGTCCTACAATGAGCAGTTCTTC. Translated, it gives CASSLTAGVVSYNEQFF.